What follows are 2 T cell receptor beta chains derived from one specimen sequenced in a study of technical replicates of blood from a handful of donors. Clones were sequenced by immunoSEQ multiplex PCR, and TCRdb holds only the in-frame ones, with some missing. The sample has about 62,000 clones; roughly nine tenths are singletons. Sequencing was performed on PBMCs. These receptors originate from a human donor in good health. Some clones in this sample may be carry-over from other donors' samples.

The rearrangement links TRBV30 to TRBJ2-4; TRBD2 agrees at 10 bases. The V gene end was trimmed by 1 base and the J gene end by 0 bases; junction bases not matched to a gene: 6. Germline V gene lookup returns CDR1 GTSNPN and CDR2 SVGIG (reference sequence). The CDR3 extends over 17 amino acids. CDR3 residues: CAWSELAGTLAKNIQYF. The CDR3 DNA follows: TGTGCCTGGAGTGAACTAGCGGGAACCCTAGCCAAAAACATTCAGTACTTC.

The CDR3 sequence: CAISKDSYSNQPQHF. The CDR3 DNA sequence: TGTGCCATCAGTAAAGACAGCTATAGCAATCAGCCCCAGCATTTT. V is TRBV10-3 and J is TRBJ1-5; TRBD1 is a possible D gene (5 bases). Germline V gene data show CDR1 as ENHRY and CDR2 as SYGVKD. Trimming pared 5 bases from V and 0 bases from J, leaving 11 bases between. The CDR3 is made up of 15 amino acids.